This T cell receptor (beta chain) was sequenced for a study of T cells in narcolepsy. The overall study: Patients with NT1 or NT2 and healthy control donors were enrolled. Study-wide points: Reportedly, autoreactive clonotypes were serially detected in patients' blood but not controls'. Same-patient CSF and blood CD4+ T cell clonotypes included HCRT-specific and TRIB2-specific autoreactive ones.

Comments on this clone: What it binds is unknown.

Germline CDR1 MNHNS, CDR2 SASEGT. V was clipped by 5 bases and J by 4 bases, with 14 bases between them. The CDR3 is 14 amino acids. Assay used: immunoSEQ multiplex PCR; TCRdb lists only in-frame clones, some missing. The repertoire holds approximately 8,100 clones, with about 56% as singletons. Sequencing input: CD45RA- memory CD8+ T cells from PBMCs. The sequence came from a human donor with narcolepsy. This sequence joins TRBV6-1 and TRBJ1-1; a possible D gene is TRBD1 (5 bases). The CDR3 DNA reads TGTGCCAGCAGTTATTTCGGGGGTACCACTGAAGCTTTCTTT. Residues: CASSYFGGTTEAFF.